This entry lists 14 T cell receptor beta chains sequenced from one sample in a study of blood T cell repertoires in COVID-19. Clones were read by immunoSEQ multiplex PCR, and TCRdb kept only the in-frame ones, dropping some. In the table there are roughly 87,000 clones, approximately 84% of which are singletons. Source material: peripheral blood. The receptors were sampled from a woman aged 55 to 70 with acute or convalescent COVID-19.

Written as DNA, the CDR3 is TGTGCCAGCTCACCAGGGACTAGACAAGAGACCCAGTACTTC. Protein product: CASSPGTRQETQYF. This sequence joins TRBV18 and TRBJ2-5; TRBD2 matches at 8 bases. The trim removed 2 bases at V and 2 bases at J, leaving 1 base unmatched. The CDR3 is 14 amino acids. Germline CDR1 and CDR2: KGHSH and LQKENI.

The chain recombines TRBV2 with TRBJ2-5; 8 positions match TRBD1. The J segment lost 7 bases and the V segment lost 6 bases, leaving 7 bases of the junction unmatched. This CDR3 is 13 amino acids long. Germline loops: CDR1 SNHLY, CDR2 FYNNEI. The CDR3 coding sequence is TGTGCCAGCAGCCCTGGACAGGGTGCGACCCAGTACTTC. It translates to CASSPGQGATQYF.

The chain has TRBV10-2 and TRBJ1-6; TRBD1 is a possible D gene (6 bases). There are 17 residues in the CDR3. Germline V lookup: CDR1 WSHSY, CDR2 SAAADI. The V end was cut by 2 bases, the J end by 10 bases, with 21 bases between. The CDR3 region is CASSELAAGRGKSPLHF. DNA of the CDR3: TGCGCCAGCAGTGAGCTGGCGGCGGGCAGGGGCAAATCACCCCTCCACTTT.

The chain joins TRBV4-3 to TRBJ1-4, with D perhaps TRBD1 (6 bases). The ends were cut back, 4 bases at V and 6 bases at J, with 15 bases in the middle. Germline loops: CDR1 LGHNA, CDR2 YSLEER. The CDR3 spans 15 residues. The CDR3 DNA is TGCGCCAGCAGCCTTCAGGGGCTGGGGGATGAAAAACTGTTTTTT. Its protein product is CASSLQGLGDEKLFF.

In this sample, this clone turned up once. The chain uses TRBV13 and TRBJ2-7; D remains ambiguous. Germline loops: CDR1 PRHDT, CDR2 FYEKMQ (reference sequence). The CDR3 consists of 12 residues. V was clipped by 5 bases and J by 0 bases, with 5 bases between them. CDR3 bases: TGTGCCAGCAGCATCTTCTCCTACGAGCAGTACTTC. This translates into CASSIFSYEQYF.

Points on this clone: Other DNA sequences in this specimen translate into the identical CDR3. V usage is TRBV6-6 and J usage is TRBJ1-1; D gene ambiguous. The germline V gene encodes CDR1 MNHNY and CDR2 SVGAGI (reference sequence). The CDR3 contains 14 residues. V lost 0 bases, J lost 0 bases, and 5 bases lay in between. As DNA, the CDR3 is TGTGCCAGCAGTTACTCCGAGGTGAACACTGAAGCTTTCTTT. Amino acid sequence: CASSYSEVNTEAFF.

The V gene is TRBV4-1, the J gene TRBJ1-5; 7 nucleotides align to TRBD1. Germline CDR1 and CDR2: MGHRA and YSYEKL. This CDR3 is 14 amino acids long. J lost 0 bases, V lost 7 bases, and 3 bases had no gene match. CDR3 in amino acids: CASTRDSSNQPQHF. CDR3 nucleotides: TGCGCCAGCACCCGGGACAGTAGCAATCAGCCCCAGCATTTT.

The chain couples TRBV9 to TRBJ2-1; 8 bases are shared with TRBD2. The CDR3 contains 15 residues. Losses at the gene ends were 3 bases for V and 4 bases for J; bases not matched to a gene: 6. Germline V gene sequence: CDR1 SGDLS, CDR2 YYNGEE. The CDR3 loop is CASSAGTRAYNEQFF. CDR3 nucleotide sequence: TGTGCCAGCAGCGCTGGGACTAGGGCGTACAATGAGCAGTTCTTC.

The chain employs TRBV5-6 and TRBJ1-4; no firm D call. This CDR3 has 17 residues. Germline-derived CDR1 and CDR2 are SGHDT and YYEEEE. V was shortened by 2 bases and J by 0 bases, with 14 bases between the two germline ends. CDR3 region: CASSFFFGKATNEKLFF. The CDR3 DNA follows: TGTGCCAGCAGCTTTTTCTTTGGCAAAGCAACTAATGAAAAACTGTTTTTT.

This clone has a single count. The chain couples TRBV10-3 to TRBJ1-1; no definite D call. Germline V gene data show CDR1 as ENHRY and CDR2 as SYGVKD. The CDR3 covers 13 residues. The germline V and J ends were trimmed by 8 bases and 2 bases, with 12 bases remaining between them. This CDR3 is CAIWSGRNTEAFF. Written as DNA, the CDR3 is TGTGCCATCTGGAGCGGAAGAAACACTGAAGCTTTCTTT.

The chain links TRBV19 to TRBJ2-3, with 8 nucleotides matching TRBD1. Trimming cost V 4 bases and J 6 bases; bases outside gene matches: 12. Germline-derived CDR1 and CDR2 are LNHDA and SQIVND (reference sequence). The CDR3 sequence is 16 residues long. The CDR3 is CASSRAPRTGFDTQYF. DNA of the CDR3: TGTGCCAGTAGTAGGGCCCCCCGGACAGGGTTTGATACGCAGTATTTT.

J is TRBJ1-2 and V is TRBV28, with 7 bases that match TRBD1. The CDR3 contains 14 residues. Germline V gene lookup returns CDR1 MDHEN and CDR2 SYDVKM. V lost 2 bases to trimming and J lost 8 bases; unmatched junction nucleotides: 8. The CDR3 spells CASSLTDRVGGYTF. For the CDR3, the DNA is TGTGCCAGCAGTTTAACCGACAGGGTTGGAGGCTACACCTTC.

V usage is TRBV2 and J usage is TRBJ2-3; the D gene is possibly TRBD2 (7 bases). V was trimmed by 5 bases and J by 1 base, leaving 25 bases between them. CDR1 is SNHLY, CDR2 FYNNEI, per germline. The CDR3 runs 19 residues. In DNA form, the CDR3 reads TGTGCCAGCAGTAAATCTCCACCTGGGCGGGGGCCCCGCACAGATACGCAGTATTTT. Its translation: CASSKSPPGRGPRTDTQYF.

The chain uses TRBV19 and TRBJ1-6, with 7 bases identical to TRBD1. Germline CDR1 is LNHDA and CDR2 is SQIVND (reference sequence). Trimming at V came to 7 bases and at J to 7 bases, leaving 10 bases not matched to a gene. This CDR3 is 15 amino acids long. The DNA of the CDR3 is TGTGCCAGTACCGAGGGGGCGGAGAGCAATTCACCCCTCCACTTT. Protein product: CASTEGAESNSPLHF.